This T cell receptor beta chain was observed in a study of T-cell reconstitution after alpha-beta-depleted transplantation in children. There are a few counts of this clonotype. Its antigen is as yet unknown. Findings and limits, study-wide: There were some patients whose high TCRbeta diversity at day 60 came from surviving recipient T cells and thymic progenitors. Several hundred expanded graft clones reportedly were the source of alpha-beta T cells about two months after transplant.

V was cut by 4 bases and J by 2 bases, with 14 bases left in between. Germline CDR1 SGDLS, CDR2 YYNGEE. The CDR3 length is 15 residues. For TCRbeta, the library was prepared with unique molecular identifiers. Each CDR3 protein is one row after TCRdb ran MiXCR on the PCR reads. The sample includes 700,000 to 950,000 distinct CDR3 sequences, around 15% of them seen just once. This material consisted of PBMCs, mostly from graft donor cells, taken 360 days after TCRalphabeta/CD19-depleted stem cell transplant. The J gene is TRBJ2-3, the V gene TRBV9, with a possible D match to TRBD1 (6 bases). The sequence derives from a male patient younger than 18 who had a stem cell transplant for acute lymphoblastic leukemia, so the T cells may come from the graft donor. The chain's CDR3 is CASSTDRYPTDTQYF. Written as DNA, the CDR3 is TGTGCCAGCAGCACCGACAGGTACCCCACAGATACGCAGTATTTT.